This T cell receptor (beta chain) derives from a study of control samples from healthy donors and cancer patients. V was cut by 0 bases and J by 7 bases, with 19 bases left in between. The CDR3 has 16 amino acids. Per germline, CDR1 SGHNT and CDR2 YYREEE (reference sequence). This table comes from immunoSEQ multiplex PCR, and its TCRdb copy is limited to in-frame clones, with some not included. The sample consists of about 71,000 clones, approximately 89% of them appearing once. On this clone: Other DNA sequences within the sample encode an identical CDR3.

This clonotype originated in a man aged 60-69 years with lung cancer. The chain is built from TRBV5-4 and TRBJ2-5; D is tentatively TRBD1 or TRBD2 (5 bases each). The sequenced material came from PBMCs. CDR3 residues: CASSLVPSGGVGTQYF. The CDR3 bases are TGTGCCAGCAGCTTGGTTCCTAGTGGGGGTGTTGGGACCCAGTACTTC.